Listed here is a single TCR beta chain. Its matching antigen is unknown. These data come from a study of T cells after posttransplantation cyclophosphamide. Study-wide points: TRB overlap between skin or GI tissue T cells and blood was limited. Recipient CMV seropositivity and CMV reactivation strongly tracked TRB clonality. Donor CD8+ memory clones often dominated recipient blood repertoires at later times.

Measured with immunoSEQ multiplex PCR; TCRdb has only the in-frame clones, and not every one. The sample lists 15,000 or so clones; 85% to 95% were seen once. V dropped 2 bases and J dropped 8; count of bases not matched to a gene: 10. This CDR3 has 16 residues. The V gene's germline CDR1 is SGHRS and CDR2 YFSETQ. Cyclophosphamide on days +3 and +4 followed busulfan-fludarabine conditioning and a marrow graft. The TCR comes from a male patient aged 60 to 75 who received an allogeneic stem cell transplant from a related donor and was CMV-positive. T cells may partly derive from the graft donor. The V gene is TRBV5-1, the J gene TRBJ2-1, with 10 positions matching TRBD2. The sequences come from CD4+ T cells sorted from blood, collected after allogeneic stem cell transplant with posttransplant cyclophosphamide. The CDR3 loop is CASSFREAGGPDEQFF. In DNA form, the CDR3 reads TGCGCCAGCAGCTTTAGGGAAGCGGGGGGGCCGGATGAGCAGTTCTTC.